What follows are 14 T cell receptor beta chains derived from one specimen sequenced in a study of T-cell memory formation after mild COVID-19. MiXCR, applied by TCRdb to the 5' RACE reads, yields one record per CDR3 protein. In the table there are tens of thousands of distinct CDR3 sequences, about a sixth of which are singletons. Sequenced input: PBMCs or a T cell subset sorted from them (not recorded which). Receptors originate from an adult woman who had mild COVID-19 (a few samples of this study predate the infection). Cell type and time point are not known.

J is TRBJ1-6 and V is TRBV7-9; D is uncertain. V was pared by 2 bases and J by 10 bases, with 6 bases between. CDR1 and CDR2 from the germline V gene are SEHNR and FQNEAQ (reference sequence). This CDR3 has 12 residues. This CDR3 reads CASSLLLSPLHF. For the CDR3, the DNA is TGTGCCAGCAGCTTATTGTTGTCACCCCTCCACTTT.

The CDR3 region is CASSFEGPQGMLNYGYTF. The DNA of the CDR3 is TGTGCCAGCAGCTTTGAAGGGCCACAGGGGATGCTGAACTATGGCTACACCTTC. The chain carries TRBV7-9 and TRBJ1-2, with 7 bases matching TRBD1. CDR3 length: 18 residues. From germline, CDR1 is SEHNR and CDR2 FQNEAQ (reference sequence). V lost 3 bases and J lost 2; bases outside the gene matches: 15.

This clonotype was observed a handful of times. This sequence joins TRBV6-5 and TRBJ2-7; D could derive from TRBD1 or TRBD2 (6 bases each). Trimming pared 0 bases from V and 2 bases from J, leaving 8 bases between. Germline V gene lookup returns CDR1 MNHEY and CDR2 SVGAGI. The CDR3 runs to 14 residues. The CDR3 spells CASSYSEGAYEQYF. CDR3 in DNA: TGTGCCAGCAGTTACTCGGAGGGGGCCTACGAGCAGTACTTC.

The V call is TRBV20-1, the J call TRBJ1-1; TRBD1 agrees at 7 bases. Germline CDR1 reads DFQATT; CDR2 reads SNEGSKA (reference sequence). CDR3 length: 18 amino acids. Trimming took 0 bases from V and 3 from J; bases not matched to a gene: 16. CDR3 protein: CSARDVGQIGQGDTEAFF. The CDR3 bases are TGCAGTGCTAGAGATGTCGGGCAGATCGGTCAGGGGGACACTGAAGCTTTCTTT.

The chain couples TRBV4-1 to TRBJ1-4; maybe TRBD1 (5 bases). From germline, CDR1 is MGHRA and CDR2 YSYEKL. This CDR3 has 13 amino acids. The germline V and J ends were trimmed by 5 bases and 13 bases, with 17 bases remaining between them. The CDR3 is CASSWGRDLGLFF. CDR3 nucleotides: TGCGCCAGCAGCTGGGGACGGGACTTGGGACTGTTTTTT.

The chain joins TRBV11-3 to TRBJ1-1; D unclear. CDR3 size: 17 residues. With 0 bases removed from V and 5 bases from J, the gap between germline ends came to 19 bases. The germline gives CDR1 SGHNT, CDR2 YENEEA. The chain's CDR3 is CASSLEGFNIPGTEAFF. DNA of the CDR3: TGTGCCAGCAGCTTAGAGGGGTTCAACATCCCGGGTACTGAAGCTTTCTTT.

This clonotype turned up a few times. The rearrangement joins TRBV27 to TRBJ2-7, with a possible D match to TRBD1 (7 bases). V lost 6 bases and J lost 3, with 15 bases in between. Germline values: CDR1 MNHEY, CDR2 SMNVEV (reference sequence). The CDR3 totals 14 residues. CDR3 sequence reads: CASSPRGAVYEQYF. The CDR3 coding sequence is TGTGCCAGCAGCCCCAGGGGGGCAGTCTACGAGCAGTACTTC.

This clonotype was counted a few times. CDR3 nucleotides: TGTGCCAGCAGTACAACTAGCGGGAGCTACAATGAGCAGTTCTTC. This gives the protein CASSTTSGSYNEQFF. The chain couples TRBV12-3 or TRBV12-4 to TRBJ2-1; 11 positions match TRBD2. The CDR3 length is 15 residues. The V and J ends lost 5 bases and 3 bases, in that order; junction bases with no gene match: 3.

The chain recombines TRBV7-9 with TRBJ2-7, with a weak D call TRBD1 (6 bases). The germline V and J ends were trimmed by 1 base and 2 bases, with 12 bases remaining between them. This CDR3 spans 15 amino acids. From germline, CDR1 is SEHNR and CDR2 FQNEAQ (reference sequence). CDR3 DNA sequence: TGTGCCAGCAGCTTAGGTTTAGGGGGAACCTACGAGCAGTACTTC. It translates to CASSLGLGGTYEQYF.

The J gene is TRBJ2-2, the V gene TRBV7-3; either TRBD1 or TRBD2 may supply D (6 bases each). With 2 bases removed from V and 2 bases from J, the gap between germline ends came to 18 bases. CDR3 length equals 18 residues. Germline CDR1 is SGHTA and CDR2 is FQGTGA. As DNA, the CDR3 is TGTGCCAGCAGCTTATACCCGACGGGGGCCGATAACACCGGGGAGCTGTTTTTT. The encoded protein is CASSLYPTGADNTGELFF.

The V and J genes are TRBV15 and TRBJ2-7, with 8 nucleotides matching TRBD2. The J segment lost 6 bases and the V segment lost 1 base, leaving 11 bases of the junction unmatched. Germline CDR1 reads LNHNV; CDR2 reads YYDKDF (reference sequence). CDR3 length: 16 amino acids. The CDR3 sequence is CATSRVGSGVVGEQYF. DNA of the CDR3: TGTGCCACCAGCAGAGTGGGTAGCGGGGTGGTCGGCGAGCAGTACTTC.

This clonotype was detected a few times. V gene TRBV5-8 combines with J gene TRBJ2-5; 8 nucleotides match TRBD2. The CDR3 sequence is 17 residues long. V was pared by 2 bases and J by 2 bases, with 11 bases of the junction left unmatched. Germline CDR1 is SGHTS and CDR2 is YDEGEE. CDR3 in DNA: TGTGCCAGCAGCTTCGGTTTAGCGGGGCCCGAGCAAGAGACCCAGTACTTC. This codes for CASSFGLAGPEQETQYF.

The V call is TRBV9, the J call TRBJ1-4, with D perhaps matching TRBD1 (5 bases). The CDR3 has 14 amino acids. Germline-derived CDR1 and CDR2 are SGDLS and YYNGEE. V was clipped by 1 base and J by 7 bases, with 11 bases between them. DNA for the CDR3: TGTGCCAGCAGCGTAAGGGCTGGGACTGAAAAACTGTTTTTT. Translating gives CASSVRAGTEKLFF.

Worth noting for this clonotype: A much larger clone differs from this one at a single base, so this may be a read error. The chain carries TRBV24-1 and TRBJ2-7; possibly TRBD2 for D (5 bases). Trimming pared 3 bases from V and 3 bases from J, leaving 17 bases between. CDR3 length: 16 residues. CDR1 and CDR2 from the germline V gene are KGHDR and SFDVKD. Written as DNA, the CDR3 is TGTGCCACCAGTGATAATCCGAAGAGCGGAAGCTACGAGCAGTACTTC. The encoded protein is CATSDNPKSGSYEQYF.